What follows is one T cell receptor (beta chain) and its context. The specificity of this receptor is unknown. One base away there is no much larger clone; base qualities are not given. Using the deep immunoSEQ assay, multiplex PCR amplified TCR CDR3 regions from genomic DNA. Genomic DNA extracted from each cell subset was distributed evenly over all wells of several immunoSEQ 96-well plates, and each plate served as one replicate. For sorted subsets, each replicate PCR was loaded with roughly 200 ng genomic DNA, equivalent to 25,000 to 35,000 T cell genomes. Purified libraries were quantified with a Qubit 3.0 fluorometer, sized on a Bioanalyzer 2100, and re-quantified with the KAPA Library Quantification kit. Each immunoSEQ 96-well plate was sequenced on its own single-read 150-cycle Illumina NextSeq 550 flow cell. The study's processing was this. The immunoSEQ output contained only junctional sequences without quality scores, so filtering could not match that applied to full-length reads. To assign V/J genes and CDR3, sequences were annotated against IMGT germline references using PyIR, a Python wrapper for IgBLAST v1.9. Reads were removed for weak V/J assignments (E-value above 1e-6), missing CDR3, stop codons, out-of-frame junctions, or ambiguous translated residues. V3J clonotypes were defined as sequences sharing an identical inferred V gene, J gene, and CDR3 amino acid sequence. Percentage overlap between repertoires was calculated by dividing the number of shared unique clonotypes by the size of the smaller repertoire. Three approaches were used to assess repertoire richness: RTK rarefaction, the Chao1 estimator, and Recon v2.1 estimates of unobserved clonotypes. Generation probabilities were computed with OLGA for all TCRbeta clonotypes obtained by the gDNA method from several donors. Not all clones reach the TCRdb copy of this immuneACCESS table, which keeps in-frame sequences only. Checked studies attribute under half of the gap to unresolved V genes and leave the rest unexplained. Clone size and the V and J calls come from that table; the DNA yielded D and trimming. A total of around 2,000,000 clones appear in this sample, about 92% of them only once. Over 1.5% of the sample comes from the top ten.

This sample is drawn from a study of shared clonotypes between healthy human individuals (TCRdb year 2020). In terms of the full investigation: A couple of women and a few men aged 18 to 49 years were included in the cohort. Per donor, leukapheresis produced somewhere between about 0.94 and 9 billion PBMCs. To increase sequencing depth and limit assay-specific biases, TCR repertoire library preparation and sequencing were carried out by different laboratories using diverse techniques. For each donor, three plates each were used for CD4 naive and CD4 memory, two plates were used for CD8 naive, and one plate was used for CD8 memory. Blood TCR repertoires of a handful of healthy adults were deeply sequenced to estimate repertoire size and the extent of clonotype sharing between individuals.

For the CD8 naive samples, CD45RO-negative cells were positively selected for CCR7, yielding a CD45RA+CCR7+ population from which TemRA cells were excluded. Healthy HIV-negative adults with no recently reported acute infections or vaccinations were included as donors. Every donor was a Caucasian adult residing in Nashville, Tennessee, USA. Blood was obtained by leukapheresis, after which PBMCs were separated by Ficoll-Histopaque density gradient centrifugation and cryopreserved in liquid nitrogen vapor phase. Analytical flow cytometry was used to check the purity and quantity of every magnetically sorted T cell population. Each sorted fraction had its genomic DNA isolated and then quantified by UV absorbance on a Nanodrop 2000c. V is trimmed back by 6 bases and J by 2 bases, and the junction contains 9 bases that no gene match accounts for. CDR1 and CDR2 (MNHEY, SVGAGI) derive from the germline V gene. The CDR3 goes from the cysteine to the phenylalanine over 15 residues. The entry retains the CDR3 DNA only, 45 bases that are in frame from base 1.

What the authors observed across the whole study: Sampling was restricted to blood, and TCR repertoires in tissue are likely to differ from TCR repertoires in blood. Pairwise subsampling led to the expectation that sequencing depth would affect the degree of clonotype sharing among donors. Even with the large sequencing depth, rarefaction of the sorted-subset datasets indicated that sequencing was incomplete. Naive subsets generally had larger estimated clonotype richness than memory subsets did. Across four donors, about 5% of naive CD4, 3% to 4% of naive CD8, about 2.3% of memory CD4, and approximately 0.4% of memory CD8 clonotypes were shared. Because the study included a small number of donors, the genetic and exposure-history diversity represented was limited. Higher generation probabilities were observed for clonotypes shared by all four sorted-subset donors than for non-shared clonotypes.

The material sequenced was naive CD8+ T cells from PBMCs. This specimen's cell subset or site label, per the study, means: CD45RA+CCR7+. The source is a man between 18 and 29 years old in good health. Some clones in this sample may be carry-over from other donors' samples. This chain is built from TRBV6-5 and TRBJ2-7, with TRBD1 identical over 8 junction bases. The CDR3 sequence is CASSPGTGPPYEQYF. The DNA reads as follows: TGTGCCAGCAGCCCCGGGACAGGACCCCCCTACGAGCAGTACTTC.